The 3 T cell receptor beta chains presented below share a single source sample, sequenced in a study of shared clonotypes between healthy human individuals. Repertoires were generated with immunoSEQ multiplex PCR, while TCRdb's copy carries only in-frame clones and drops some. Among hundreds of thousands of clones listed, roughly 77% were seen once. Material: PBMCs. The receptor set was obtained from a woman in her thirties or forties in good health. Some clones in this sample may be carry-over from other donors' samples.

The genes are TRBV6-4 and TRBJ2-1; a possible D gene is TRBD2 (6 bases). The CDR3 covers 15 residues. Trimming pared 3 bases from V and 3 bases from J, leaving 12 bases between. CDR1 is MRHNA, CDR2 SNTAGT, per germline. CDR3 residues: CASSEGGSGYNEQFF. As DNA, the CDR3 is TGTGCCAGCAGTGAAGGAGGGAGTGGCTACAATGAGCAGTTCTTC.

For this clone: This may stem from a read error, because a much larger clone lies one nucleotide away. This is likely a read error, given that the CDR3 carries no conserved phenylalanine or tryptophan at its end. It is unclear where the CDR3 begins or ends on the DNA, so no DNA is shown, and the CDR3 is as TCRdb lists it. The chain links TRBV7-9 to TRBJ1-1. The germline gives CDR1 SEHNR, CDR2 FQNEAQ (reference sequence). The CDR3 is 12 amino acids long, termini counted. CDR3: CASSPMDVSSFL.

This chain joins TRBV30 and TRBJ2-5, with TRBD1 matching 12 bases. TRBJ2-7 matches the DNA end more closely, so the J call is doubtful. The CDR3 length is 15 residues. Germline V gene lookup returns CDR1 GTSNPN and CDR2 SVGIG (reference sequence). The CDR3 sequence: CAWSVGTGGFNEQYF. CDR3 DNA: TGTGCCTGGAGTGTCGGGACAGGGGGCTTCAACGAGCAGTACTTC.